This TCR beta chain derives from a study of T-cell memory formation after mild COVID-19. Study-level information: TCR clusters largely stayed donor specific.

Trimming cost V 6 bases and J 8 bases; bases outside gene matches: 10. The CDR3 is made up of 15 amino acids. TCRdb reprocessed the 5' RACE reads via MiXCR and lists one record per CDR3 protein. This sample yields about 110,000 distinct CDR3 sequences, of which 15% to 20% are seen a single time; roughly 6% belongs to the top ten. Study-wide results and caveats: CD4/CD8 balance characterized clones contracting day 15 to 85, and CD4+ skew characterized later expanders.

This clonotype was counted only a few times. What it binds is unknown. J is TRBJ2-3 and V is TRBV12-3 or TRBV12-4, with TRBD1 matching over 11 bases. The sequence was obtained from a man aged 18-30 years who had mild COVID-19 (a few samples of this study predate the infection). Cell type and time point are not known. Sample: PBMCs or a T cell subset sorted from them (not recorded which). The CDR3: CASREPGTGGRTQYF. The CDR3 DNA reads TGTGCCAGCAGAGAACCCGGGACAGGGGGGCGTACGCAGTATTTT.